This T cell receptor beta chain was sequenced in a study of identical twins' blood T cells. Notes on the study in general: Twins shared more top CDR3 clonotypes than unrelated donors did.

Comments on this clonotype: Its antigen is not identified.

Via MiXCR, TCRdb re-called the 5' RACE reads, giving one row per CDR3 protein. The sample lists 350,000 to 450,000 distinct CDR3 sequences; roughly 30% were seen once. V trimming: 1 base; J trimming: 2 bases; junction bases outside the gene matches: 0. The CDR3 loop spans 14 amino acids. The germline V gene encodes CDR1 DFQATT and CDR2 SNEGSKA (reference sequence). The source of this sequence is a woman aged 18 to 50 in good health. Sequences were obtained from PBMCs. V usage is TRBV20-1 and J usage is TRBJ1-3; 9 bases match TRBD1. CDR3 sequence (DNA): TGCAGTGCTAGAGGACAGGGGGCTGGAAACACCATATATTTT. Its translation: CSARGQGAGNTIYF.